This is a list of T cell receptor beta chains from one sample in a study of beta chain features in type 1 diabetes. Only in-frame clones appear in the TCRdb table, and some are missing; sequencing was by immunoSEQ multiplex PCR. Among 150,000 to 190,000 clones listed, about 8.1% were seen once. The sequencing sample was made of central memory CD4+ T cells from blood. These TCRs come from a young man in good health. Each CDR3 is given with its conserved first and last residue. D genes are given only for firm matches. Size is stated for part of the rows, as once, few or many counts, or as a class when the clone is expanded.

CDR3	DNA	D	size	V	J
CASSPTGDGYTF	TGTGCCAGCAGTCCTACAGGGGATGGCTACACCTTC	TRBD1	many	TRBV2	TRBJ1-2
CASSLDRAVTGELFF	TGTGCCAGCAGCTTAGACAGGGCCGTAACCGGGGAGCTGTTTTTT	.	.	TRBV11-2	TRBJ2-2
CASSSRGNEQFF	TGTGCCAGCAGCTCCAGAGGGAATGAGCAGTTCTTC	.	few	TRBV7-2	TRBJ2-1
CASSPGAGGLWFF	TGTGCCAGCAGCCCAGGGGCGGGGGGCCTCTGGTTCTTC	TRBD2	few	TRBV7-3	TRBJ2-1
CASSTPGRGETQYF	TGTGCCAGCAGCACCCCCGGGAGAGGAGAGACCCAGTACTTC	.	few	TRBV7-2	TRBJ2-5
CASSPRFNTGELFF	TGTGCCAGCAGCCCGAGATTCAACACCGGGGAGCTGTTTTTT	.	.	TRBV9	TRBJ2-2
CASSLGGGRPYGYTF	TGTGCCAGCAGCTTGGGTGGCGGCAGACCTTATGGCTACACCTTC	.	.	TRBV5-4	TRBJ1-2
CASSFEARSNEQFF	TGCGCCAGCAGCTTCGAGGCTCGCTCTAATGAGCAGTTCTTC	.	.	TRBV5-1	TRBJ2-1
CASSVGASGDLQETQYF	TGTGCCAGCAGCGTAGGGGCTAGCGGAGATCTGCAAGAGACCCAGTACTTC	TRBD2	.	TRBV9	TRBJ2-5
CASSLAGGRLAGGSYEQYF	TGTGCCAGCAGCTTAGCTGGGGGTAGACTAGCGGGAGGGTCCTACGAGCAGTACTTC	TRBD2	.	TRBV7-2	TRBJ2-7
CAWSVSGGDEQYF	TGTGCCTGGAGTGTATCTGGGGGCGACGAGCAGTACTTC	.	many	TRBV30	TRBJ2-7
CASSPTRTGRGYTF	TGTGCCAGCAGCCCTACACGGACAGGGCGCGGCTACACCTTC	TRBD1	few	TRBV7-8	TRBJ1-2
CASSSSKTSGQETQYF	TGTGCCAGCAGCTCATCGAAGACTAGCGGCCAAGAGACCCAGTACTTC	TRBD2	few	TRBV7-2	TRBJ2-5
CASSLQNTIYF	TGCGCCAGCAGCTTGCAAAACACCATATATTTT	.	.	TRBV5-1	TRBJ1-3
CASSPRSDTQYF	TGTGCCAGCAGCCCCAGGTCCGATACGCAGTATTTT	.	few	TRBV7-2	TRBJ2-3
CAKSDRGLRGYTF	TGTGCCAAGAGTGACAGGGGCCTGCGAGGCTACACCTTC	TRBD1	many	TRBV30	TRBJ1-2